This passage covers 3 T cell receptor beta chains from one sample sequenced in a study of cytomegalovirus exposure and HLA in healthy donors (TCRdb year 2017). Library creation used the immunoSEQ multiplex PCR assay. The multiplex PCR relied on a mix of 60 forward primers for TCR Vbeta segments and 13 reverse primers for TCR Jbeta segments. The table comes from immuneACCESS by way of TCRdb, which keeps in-frame sequences with V and J called. Part of the clones is missing from these tables; in studies checked, under half for an unresolved V gene and the rest for unknown reasons. The sample includes over 100,000 clones, with 60% to 80% observed a single time. Approximately 7.2% of the sample is held by the ten biggest clonotypes. Sequenced material: PBMCs. These receptors were obtained from a male donor in good health and CMV-seronegative.

This clone turned up a few times. The rearrangement joins TRBV6-5 to TRBJ2-7, with D possibly matching TRBD2 (5 bases). The CDR3 spans 13 residues. V was pared by 6 bases and J by 5 bases, with 14 bases between. Germline-derived CDR1 and CDR2 are MNHEY and SVGAGI. The CDR3 sequence: CASSPRGIHEQYF. The DNA of the CDR3 is TGTGCCAGCAGCCCCAGAGGGATCCACGAGCAGTACTTC.

J is TRBJ2-2 and V is TRBV7-2, with 10 bases lining up with TRBD2. The V segment lost 6 bases and the J segment 5 bases; nucleotides outside the gene matches: 6. This CDR3 has 15 residues. Germline V lookup: CDR1 SGHTA, CDR2 FQGNSA. DNA for the CDR3: TGTGCCAGCAGTCCTCCGGGACTAGCGACCGGGGAGCTGTTTTTT. It specifies CASSPPGLATGELFF.

This clone has just a few counts. The chain couples TRBV4-3 to TRBJ2-3; D uncertain. The germline V gene encodes CDR1 LGHNA and CDR2 YSLEER. The CDR3 contains 14 residues. Trimming removed 2 bases from V and 0 bases from J, with 6 bases in between. The CDR3 reads CASSQWASTDTQYF. The CDR3 DNA reads TGCGCCAGCAGCCAATGGGCGAGCACAGATACGCAGTATTTT.